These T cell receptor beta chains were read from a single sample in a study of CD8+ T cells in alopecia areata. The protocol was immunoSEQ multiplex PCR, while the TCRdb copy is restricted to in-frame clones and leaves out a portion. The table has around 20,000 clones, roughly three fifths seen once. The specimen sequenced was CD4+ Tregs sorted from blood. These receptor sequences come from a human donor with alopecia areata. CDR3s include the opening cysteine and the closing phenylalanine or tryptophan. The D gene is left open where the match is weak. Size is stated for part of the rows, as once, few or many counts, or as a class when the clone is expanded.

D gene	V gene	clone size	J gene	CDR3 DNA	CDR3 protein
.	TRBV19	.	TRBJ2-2	TGTGCCAGTAGGAGACCTGCGAACACCGGGGAGCTGTTTTTT	CASRRPANTGELFF
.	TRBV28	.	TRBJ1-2	TGTGCCAGCAGTTTAGCAGCCCCGGACTATGGCTACACCTTC	CASSLAAPDYGYTF
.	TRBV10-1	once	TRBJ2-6	TGCGCCAGCGGAAAGGACAGCCATTTCTCTGGGGCCAACGTCCTGACTTTC	CASGKDSHFSGANVLTF
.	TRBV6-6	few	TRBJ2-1	TGTGCCAGCACTCAACGGGACACTAATAACAATGAGCAGTTCTTC	CASTQRDTNNNEQFF
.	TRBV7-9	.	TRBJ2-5	TGTGCCAGCAGCCGAGGCACGGCAGGGGAGACCCAGTACTTC	CASSRGTAGETQYF
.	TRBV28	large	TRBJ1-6	TGTGCCATCCAACGACAGTATTCACCCCTCCACTTT	CAIQRQYSPLHF
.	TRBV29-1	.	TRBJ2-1	TGCAGCGTTGCTGACAGGAATGAGCAGTTCTTC	CSVADRNEQFF
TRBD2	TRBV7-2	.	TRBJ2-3	TGTGCCAGCAGCTTATATGGCGGGAGGGGGTTGGTAGATACGCAGTATTTT	CASSLYGGRGLVDTQYF
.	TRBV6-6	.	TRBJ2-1	TGTGCCAGCAGTTACTCGAAGGGGGGGCAGAATGAGCAGTTCTTC	CASSYSKGGQNEQFF
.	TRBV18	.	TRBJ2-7	TGTGCCAGCTCACCCTCGCTCCCCGGATCCTCCTACGAGCAGTACTTC	CASSPSLPGSSYEQYF
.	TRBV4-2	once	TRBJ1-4	TGTGCCAGCAGCCCCTGGCTGGGGGATTATAATGAAAAACTGTTTTTT	CASSPWLGDYNEKLFF
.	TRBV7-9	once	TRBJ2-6	TGTGCCAGCAGCTTCGGGGCGGGCAGCCTTCGCTCTGGGGCCAACGTCCTGACTTTC	CASSFGAGSLRSGANVLTF
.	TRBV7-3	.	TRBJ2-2	TGTGCCAGCAGCTTTCGACGGCCGCTGAACACCGGGGAGCTGTTTTTT	CASSFRRPLNTGELFF
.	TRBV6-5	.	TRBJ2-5	TGTGCCAGCAGCCCGACAGGGAGGGAGACCCAGTACTTC	CASSPTGRETQYF
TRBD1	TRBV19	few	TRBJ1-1	TGTGCCAGTAGTAGCGGACAGGGCGCAGCTTTCTTT	CASSSGQGAAFF
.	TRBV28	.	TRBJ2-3	TGTGCCAGCAGTCTACAGGGTCTGGGGTCTACAGATACGCAGTATTTT	CASSLQGLGSTDTQYF
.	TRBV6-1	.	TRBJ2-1	TGTGCCAGCAGTGTAACTGCGCTAAGGCTCTACAATGAGCAGTTCTTC	CASSVTALRLYNEQFF
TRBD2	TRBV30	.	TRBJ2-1	TGTGCCTGGAGTGTACCAGGACTAGCGGGTTACAATGAGCAGTTCTTC	CAWSVPGLAGYNEQFF
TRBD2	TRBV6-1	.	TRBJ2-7	TGTGCCAGCAGTGGAGAGACTAGCGGGAGAATATACGAGCAGTACTTC	CASSGETSGRIYEQYF
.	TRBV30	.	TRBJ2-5	TGTGCCTGGAGTGTGGAGACGACCCAGTACTTC	CAWSVETTQYF
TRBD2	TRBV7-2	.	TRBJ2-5	TGTGCCAGCAGCGCCGGACTAGCGGGAGTCGGGAAGACCCAGTACTTC	CASSAGLAGVGKTQYF
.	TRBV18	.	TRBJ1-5	TGTGCCAGCTCACCAACCGTAGCCAGGGAGGGGGATCAGCCCCAGCATTTT	CASSPTVAREGDQPQHF
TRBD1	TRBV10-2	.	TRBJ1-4	TGCGCCAGAACTCCTCCCGGGACAGGGGTCGGAACTAATGAAAAACTGTTTTTT	CARTPPGTGVGTNEKLFF
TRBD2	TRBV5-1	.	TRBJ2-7	TGCGCCAGCAGCTTGAAGCTAGCGGGAGCCTACGAGCAGTACTTC	CASSLKLAGAYEQYF
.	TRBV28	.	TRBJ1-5	TGTGCCAGCAGAACCGGGTCCAATCAGCCCCAGCATTTT	CASRTGSNQPQHF
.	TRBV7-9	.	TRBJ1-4	TGTGCCAGCAGCTTATTGCAGGGCGGAGGCAGGAATGAAAAACTGTTTTTT	CASSLLQGGGRNEKLFF
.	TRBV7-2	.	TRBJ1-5	TGTGCCAGCAGCTCCGGCGGACCCCAGCATTTT	CASSSGGPQHF
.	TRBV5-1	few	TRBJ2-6	TGCGCCAGCAGCTCCATCACCTCTGGGGCCAACGTCCTGACTTTC	CASSSITSGANVLTF
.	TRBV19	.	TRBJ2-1	TGTGCCAGTAGTACCTTAGGAGGATCCTACAATGAGCAGTTCTTC	CASSTLGGSYNEQFF
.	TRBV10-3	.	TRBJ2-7	TGTGCCATCAGAGGGTCGACAGGCACGTCCTACGAGCAGTACTTC	CAIRGSTGTSYEQYF
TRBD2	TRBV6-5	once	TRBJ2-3	TGTGCCACGGGACTAGCGGGGACTTATACGCAGTATTTT	CATGLAGTYTQYF
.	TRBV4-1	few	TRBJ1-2	TGCGCCAGCAGCCAATCGGTACAGGGTTCGTATGGCTACACCTTC	CASSQSVQGSYGYTF
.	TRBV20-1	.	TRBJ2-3	TGCAGTTGGAAGGGGCGAGATACGCAGTATTTT	CSWKGRDTQYF
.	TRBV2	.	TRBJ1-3	TGTGCCAGCAGTGAAGGAGACTCTGGAAACACCATATATTTT	CASSEGDSGNTIYF
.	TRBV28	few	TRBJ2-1	TGTGCCAGCACTTCCAGGGGAACCTACAATGAGCAGTTCTTC	CASTSRGTYNEQFF
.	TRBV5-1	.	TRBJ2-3	TGCGCCAGCAGCTTCGGAGGGAGAATGCAGTATTTT	CASSFGGRMQYF
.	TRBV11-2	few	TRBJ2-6	TGTGCCAGCAGCCCCCAGGGCTCTGGGGCCAACGTCCTGACTTTC	CASSPQGSGANVLTF
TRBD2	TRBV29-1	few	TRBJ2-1	TGCAGCGTTGAGACTAGCGGGAGGGTGGGGTTCGTTGATGAGCAGTTCTTC	CSVETSGRVGFVDEQFF